A single sample gave rise to the 9 T cell receptor beta chains below, sequenced in a study of blood T cell repertoires in COVID-19. Repertoires were generated with immunoSEQ multiplex PCR, while TCRdb's copy carries only in-frame clones and drops some. The sample has roughly 140,000 clones; around 83% are singletons. Sequenced: peripheral blood. These receptors originate from an elderly woman with acute or convalescent COVID-19.

The rearrangement links TRBV5-6 to TRBJ1-2; maybe TRBD1 (5 bases). The V end was cut by 6 bases, the J end by 2 bases, with 14 bases between. The CDR3 loop spans 14 amino acids. CDR1 and CDR2 from the germline V gene are SGHDT and YYEEEE. The CDR3 region has the DNA TGTGCCAGCAAGCGAAGGGGAGGAAACTATGGCTACACCTTC. Translating it yields CASKRRGGNYGYTF.

The sample holds one count of this clone. V and J are TRBV10-3 and TRBJ1-1; the D gene is possibly TRBD1 (6 bases). The V and J ends lost 6 bases and 6 bases respectively, with 14 bases between them. Germline CDR1 is ENHRY and CDR2 is SYGVKD. CDR3 length equals 13 residues. CDR3 sequence: CAIRGASRAEAFF. The CDR3 DNA follows: TGTGCCATCAGGGGGGCCTCTCGGGCTGAAGCTTTCTTT.

This clone has only a few counts. The chain joins TRBV5-4 to TRBJ1-5; D gene ambiguous. Germline V gene data show CDR1 as SGHNT and CDR2 as YYREEE (reference sequence). The CDR3 sequence is 13 residues long. The germline V and J ends were trimmed by 4 bases and 3 bases, with 8 bases remaining between them. DNA for the CDR3: TGTGCCAGCAGCCTGACACCCAATCAGCCCCAGCATTTT. It yields the protein CASSLTPNQPQHF.

The V gene is TRBV7-9, the J gene TRBJ1-2; D gene uncertain. CDR3 length: 12 amino acids. Trimming stripped 5 bases from V and 4 bases from J, with 8 bases between. Germline CDR1 is SEHNR and CDR2 is FQNEAQ (reference sequence). In DNA form, the CDR3 reads TGTGCCAGCAGCGCAGTCCCCTATGGCTACACCTTC. It specifies CASSAVPYGYTF.

V gene TRBV19 combines with J gene TRBJ1-2, with 7 bases lining up with TRBD1. CDR1 LNHDA and CDR2 SQIVND come from the germline V gene (reference sequence). The J segment lost 7 bases and the V segment lost 1 base, leaving 3 bases of the junction unmatched. The CDR3 is 13 amino acids. Here the CDR3 DNA reads TGTGCCAGTAGTATAGGGACAGGAACTGGCTACACCTTC. Encoded protein: CASSIGTGTGYTF.

The gene calls are TRBV28 and TRBJ1-1; perhaps TRBD1 as D (5 bases). This CDR3 has 12 residues. Germline loops: CDR1 MDHEN, CDR2 SYDVKM. V was trimmed by 1 base and J by 13 bases, leaving 13 bases between them. The CDR3 nucleotides are TGTGCCAGCAGTTTATTCGACAGTAATGTTTTCTTT. As protein: CASSLFDSNVFF.

The chain is built from TRBV18 and TRBJ2-1, with 13 bases identical to TRBD2. Germline CDR1 reads KGHSH; CDR2 reads LQKENI. The trim removed 2 bases at V and 7 bases at J, leaving 2 bases unmatched. The CDR3 runs to 15 residues. Here the CDR3 reads CASSPGLAGVNEQFF. As DNA, the CDR3 is TGTGCCAGCTCACCAGGACTAGCGGGAGTTAATGAGCAGTTCTTC.

The chain employs TRBV7-9 and TRBJ1-1; D is possibly TRBD1 (5 bases). The CDR3 consists of 14 residues. Germline assignment: CDR1 SEHNR and CDR2 FQNEAQ (reference sequence). V lost 5 bases, J lost 0 bases, and 10 bases lay in between. This CDR3 is CASSLRGMNTEAFF. In DNA form, the CDR3 reads TGTGCCAGCAGCCTAAGGGGTATGAACACTGAAGCTTTCTTT.

The rearrangement links TRBV11-2 to TRBJ2-1, with a weak D call TRBD2 (7 bases). Trimming left V 0 bases short and J 9 bases short, with 30 bases between. Germline-derived CDR1 and CDR2 are SGHAT and FQNNGV. The CDR3 is made up of 20 amino acids. The CDR3 DNA sequence: TGTGCCAGCAGCTTAGATCCAGGGGAATGGTTCTCGGGGAGGGCCTTTGAGCAGTTCTTC. Protein sequence: CASSLDPGEWFSGRAFEQFF.